Following are 19 T cell receptor beta chains from one sample sequenced in a study of T cells after yellow fever vaccination. One entry per CDR3 protein results from TCRdb running MiXCR on the 5' RACE reads. The sample yields about 340,000 distinct CDR3 sequences, approximately 3.9% seen once. Sequencing was performed on PBMCs, taken 5 days after the yellow fever booster vaccination. These receptors were taken from a man aged 18 to 29 who received the YFV17D yellow fever vaccine.

This clonotype was seen at least ten times. The rearrangement joins TRBV4-1 to TRBJ2-3, with D perhaps matching TRBD1 (6 bases). This CDR3 has 15 amino acids. The germline gives CDR1 MGHRA, CDR2 YSYEKL. V dropped 1 base and J dropped 4 bases, with 12 bases sitting between them. The CDR3, as DNA: TGCGCCAGCAGCCAAGCAGGGGATAGCGCAGATACGCAGTATTTT. Amino acids: CASSQAGDSADTQYF.

Only a few counts were recorded for this clonotype. The chain employs TRBV7-2 and TRBJ2-1; D is possibly TRBD1 (6 bases). This CDR3 is built from 13 residues. Germline assignment: CDR1 SGHTA and CDR2 FQGNSA. The germline V and J ends were trimmed by 4 bases and 10 bases, with 14 bases remaining between them. As DNA, the CDR3 is TGTGCCAGCAGCTCACAGGGTTTTGGGGAGCAGTTCTTC. Translation gives CASSSQGFGEQFF.

This clonotype has ten or more counts. The chain links TRBV5-1 to TRBJ2-5, with 10 bases lining up with TRBD2. Trimming at V came to 4 bases and at J to 5 bases, leaving 11 bases not matched to a gene. The length of the CDR3 is 16 residues. Germline loops: CDR1 SGHRS, CDR2 YFSETQ. DNA of the CDR3: TGCGCCAGCAGCCCCCGACTAGCGGGCTTAGCGGAGACCCAGTACTTC. This translates into CASSPRLAGLAETQYF.

The chain carries TRBV7-3 and TRBJ1-1; TRBD1 matches 11 bases. The germline gives CDR1 SGHTA, CDR2 FQGTGA. The CDR3 has 15 residues. J lost 5 bases, V lost 6 bases, and 8 bases had no gene match. As DNA, the CDR3 is TGTGCCAGCAGGGCTACCGGGACAGGGGGAACTGAAGCTTTCTTT. Translation gives CASRATGTGGTEAFF.

This clonotype was seen only a few times. The V call is TRBV27, the J call TRBJ2-6; D ambiguous. Trimming removed 8 bases at V and 0 bases at J, with 5 bases between. From germline, CDR1 is MNHEY and CDR2 SMNVEV (reference sequence). This CDR3 has 13 residues. CDR3 sequence (DNA): TGTGCCAGCGGGGACTCTGGGGCCAACGTCCTGACTTTC. Protein sequence: CASGDSGANVLTF.

This chain connects TRBV6-1 to TRBJ1-5, with D possibly matching TRBD1 (5 bases). The CDR3 contains 15 residues. Trimming stripped 1 base from V and 7 bases from J, with 14 bases between. CDR1 and CDR2 (germline): MNHNS, SASEGT. The CDR3 region is CASSEGTGGWQPQHF. The DNA for the CDR3 is TGTGCCAGCAGTGAAGGCACCGGGGGATGGCAGCCCCAGCATTTT.

Only a few counts were recorded for this clonotype. In DNA, the CDR3 is TGTGCCAGCAGTTCCCACGGACAGGGGGACTATGGCTACACCTTC. Translated: CASSSHGQGDYGYTF. This rearrangement joins TRBV12-3 or TRBV12-4 to TRBJ1-2, with TRBD1 identical over 10 bases. Trimming cost V 4 bases and J 3 bases; bases outside gene matches: 5. The CDR3 has 15 residues.

This clonotype has more than one count but fewer than ten. The chain is built from TRBV6-2 or TRBV6-3 and TRBJ1-5; TRBD1 matches 9 bases. Germline loops: CDR1 MNHEY, CDR2 SVGEGT. V trimming: 6 bases; J trimming: 2 bases; junction bases outside the gene matches: 14. The CDR3 contains 18 residues. CDR3 DNA: TGTGCCAGCAGCCGACGGACCGGGGACAGGGTGGGCAATCAGCCCCAGCATTTT. It yields the protein CASSRRTGDRVGNQPQHF.

This clonotype appeared a few times. The chain uses TRBV5-6 and TRBJ2-3; D may correspond to TRBD1 or TRBD2 (5 bases each). The V end lost 0 bases, the J end lost 2 bases, and 16 bases lay between the germline ends. The CDR3 is 17 residues long. Looked up from germline, CDR1 is SGHDT and CDR2 is YYEEEE. This CDR3 reads CASSLAGGGGTTDTQYF. The CDR3 DNA follows: TGTGCCAGCAGCTTGGCCGGTGGAGGTGGGACCACAGATACGCAGTATTTT.

This clonotype was counted a few times. The V and J genes are TRBV14 and TRBJ2-1, with D maybe TRBD1 (6 bases). V gave up 4 bases and J gave up 6 bases, with 19 bases separating them. The CDR3 loop spans 16 amino acids. Germline CDR1 reads SGHDN; CDR2 reads FVKESK. In DNA form, the CDR3 reads TGTGCCAGCAGCCCAACCCAGGGGAAGCAATCCAATGAGCAGTTCTTC. As protein: CASSPTQGKQSNEQFF.

The V gene is TRBV4-2, the J gene TRBJ2-1; D may be TRBD1 or TRBD2 (5 bases each). The CDR3 is 16 amino acids. The germline gives CDR1 LGHNA, CDR2 YNFKEQ. The ends were cut back, 0 bases at V and 6 bases at J, with 15 bases in the middle. The CDR3 DNA reads as TGTGCCAGCAGCCAAGATGCGTCCTCGAGGGGCAATGAGCAGTTCTTC. This translates into CASSQDASSRGNEQFF.

This clonotype was recorded a few times. This chain connects TRBV20-1 to TRBJ1-5, with 9 bases aligning to TRBD1. The CDR3 spans 13 residues. From germline, CDR1 is DFQATT and CDR2 SNEGSKA (reference sequence). With V trimmed by 5 bases and J by 7 bases, 6 bases remained unmatched. CDR3 protein: CSAWTGVHQPQHF. As DNA, the CDR3 is TGCAGTGCTTGGACAGGGGTCCACCAGCCCCAGCATTTT.

The rearrangement links TRBV20-1 to TRBJ2-3; D gene uncertain. The germline V gene encodes CDR1 DFQATT and CDR2 SNEGSKA (reference sequence). The length of the CDR3 is 13 residues. The germline V and J ends were trimmed by 3 bases and 1 base, with 8 bases remaining between them. CDR3 sequence: CSASKGGTDTQYF. The CDR3 nucleotides read TGCAGTGCTAGTAAAGGCGGCACAGATACGCAGTATTTT.

The table lists this clonotype with a few counts. CDR3 region: CASSLPPDETQYF. In DNA form, the CDR3 reads TGTGCCAGCAGCTTACCACCGGATGAGACCCAGTACTTC. The chain employs TRBV7-2 and TRBJ2-5; D gene uncertain. CDR3 length: 13 amino acids. V was cut by 2 bases and J by 5 bases, with 9 bases left in between. Germline V gene lookup returns CDR1 SGHTA and CDR2 FQGNSA.

This chain connects TRBV7-2 to TRBJ2-3; D remains ambiguous. Looked up from germline, CDR1 is SGHTA and CDR2 is FQGNSA. The length of the CDR3 is 15 residues. Trimming took 8 bases from V and 2 from J, leaving 17 bases between them. The CDR3 sequence: CASLQPTHTTDTQYF. The CDR3 nucleotides are TGTGCCAGCCTGCAACCTACGCACACCACAGATACGCAGTATTTT.

The rearrangement links TRBV7-8 to TRBJ2-5; D may correspond to TRBD1 or TRBD2 (6 bases each). The V gene's germline CDR1 is SGHVS and CDR2 FQNEAQ. The ends were cut back, 3 bases at V and 6 bases at J, with 11 bases in the middle. The CDR3 consists of 13 residues. The CDR3 reads CASSFGGLQTQYF. The CDR3 nucleotides read TGTGCCAGCAGCTTCGGGGGCTTGCAGACCCAGTACTTC.

There are many counts of this clonotype. The chain uses TRBV11-2 and TRBJ2-3; 9 nucleotides align to TRBD1. The J segment lost 6 bases and the V segment lost 4 bases, leaving 8 bases of the junction unmatched. Germline V gives CDR1 SGHAT, CDR2 FQNNGV. This CDR3 comprises 15 residues. The CDR3 nucleotides read TGTGCCAGCAGCTCATACAGGGGGCGAGGGGATACGCAGTATTTT. Its translation is CASSSYRGRGDTQYF.

The V gene is TRBV11-2, the J gene TRBJ2-5; D not certain. Germline assignment: CDR1 SGHAT and CDR2 FQNNGV. The CDR3 loop spans 13 amino acids. Trimming removed 4 bases at V and 2 bases at J, with 8 bases between. As DNA, the CDR3 is TGTGCCAGCAGCTCAAGCCCACAAGAGACCCAGTACTTC. Translating gives CASSSSPQETQYF.

This clonotype came up a few times. The rearrangement uses TRBV27 and TRBJ2-7; D gene ambiguous. The V and J ends lost 6 bases and 0 bases respectively, with 12 bases between them. In germline, CDR1 is MNHEY, CDR2 SMNVEV (reference sequence). The CDR3 has 14 residues. The chain's CDR3 is CASRESVSSYEQYV. CDR3 nucleotide sequence: TGTGCCAGCAGAGAGAGTGTTAGCTCCTACGAGCAGTACGTC.